A selection of T cell receptor beta chains follows, all from one sample in a study of vaccination and CD4 T cells after COVID-19. TCRdb passed the PCR reads through MiXCR, listing each CDR3 protein once. This table holds over 20,000 distinct CDR3 sequences, about 40% found once. These TCRs' antigens remain unknown. The sequenced sample consisted of CD4+ T cells from blood, cultured in vitro. Receptors originate from a human donor who had recovered from COVID-19. Both conserved end residues are part of each CDR3. D genes are given only for firm matches. Size is stated for part of the rows, as once, few or many counts, or as a class when the clone is expanded.

V gene: TRBV4-2; D gene: TRBD1; clone size: few; J gene: TRBJ1-5; CDR3 DNA: TGTGCCAGCAGCCCTGGACAGGGGGGGTATAGCAATCAGCCCCAGCATTTT; CDR3 protein: CASSPGQGGYSNQPQHF
V gene: TRBV24-1; D gene: TRBD2; clone size: NA; J gene: TRBJ2-3; CDR3 DNA: TGTGCCACCAGTGAACCTACTAGCGGCTACACAGATACGCAGTATTTT; CDR3 protein: CATSEPTSGYTDTQYF
V gene: TRBV7-7; D gene: NA; clone size: NA; J gene: TRBJ2-1; CDR3 DNA: TGTGCTAGCAGCTTAGTACCCGGAAATGAGCAGTTCTTC; CDR3 protein: CASSLVPGNEQFF
V gene: TRBV11-3; D gene: TRBD2; clone size: once; J gene: TRBJ2-3; CDR3 DNA: TGTGCCAGCACCTACCGGGGACTAGCCCGGACAGATACGCAGTATTTT; CDR3 protein: CASTYRGLARTDTQYF
V gene: TRBV20-1; D gene: NA; clone size: few; J gene: TRBJ2-1; CDR3 DNA: TGCAGTGCTAGGCCCCCAGCCCTAAGCTCCTACAATGAGCAGTTCTTC; CDR3 protein: CSARPPALSSYNEQFF
V gene: TRBV6-1; D gene: NA; clone size: NA; J gene: TRBJ2-2; CDR3 DNA: TGTGCCAGCAGTACCCCAGGAGGGAGTATCGCCGGGGAGCTGTTTTTT; CDR3 protein: CASSTPGGSIAGELFF
V gene: TRBV25-1; D gene: NA; clone size: NA; J gene: TRBJ2-6; CDR3 DNA: TGTGCCAGCAGTGAATATAGGGGGGCCGGCGCGGGTGGGGCCAACGTCCTGACTTTC; CDR3 protein: CASSEYRGAGAGGANVLTF
V gene: TRBV15; D gene: TRBD1; clone size: NA; J gene: TRBJ2-3; CDR3 DNA: TGTGCCACCGCACAAGGGGGCGCAGATACGCAGTATTTT; CDR3 protein: CATAQGGADTQYF
V gene: TRBV6-1; D gene: NA; clone size: few; J gene: TRBJ1-2; CDR3 DNA: TGTGCCAGCAGTGAATCTAGTGGGTATGGCTACACCTTC; CDR3 protein: CASSESSGYGYTF
V gene: TRBV5-1; D gene: NA; clone size: NA; J gene: TRBJ2-5; CDR3 DNA: TGCGCCAGCAGCCGAACTCGGGAAACCGCACGGGAGACCCAGTACTTC; CDR3 protein: CASSRTRETARETQYF
V gene: TRBV12-3/TRBV12-4; D gene: TRBD1; clone size: NA; J gene: TRBJ1-2; CDR3 DNA: TGTGCCAGCAGCCGTCTGCTCCAGGGGGCAGGTAACTATGGCTACACCTTC; CDR3 protein: CASSRLLQGAGNYGYTF
V gene: TRBV28; D gene: TRBD1; clone size: once; J gene: TRBJ2-5; CDR3 DNA: TGTGCCAGCAGTTTGAGGGGGCGGATAAGCGAGACCCAGTACTTC; CDR3 protein: CASSLRGRISETQYF
V gene: TRBV12-3/TRBV12-4; D gene: NA; clone size: few; J gene: TRBJ1-2; CDR3 DNA: TGTGCCAGCAGTTTATGGCAGAACTATGGCTACACCTTC; CDR3 protein: CASSLWQNYGYTF
V gene: TRBV7-8; D gene: TRBD1; clone size: few; J gene: TRBJ1-5; CDR3 DNA: TGTGCCAGCAGCGCGACAGGGGTGGGCAATCAGCCCCAGCATTTT; CDR3 protein: CASSATGVGNQPQHF
V gene: TRBV7-2; D gene: NA; clone size: few; J gene: TRBJ2-7; CDR3 DNA: TGTGCCAGCAGTCAGATGGGACAACCCCCCTACGAGCAGTACTTC; CDR3 protein: CASSQMGQPPYEQYF
V gene: TRBV7-2; D gene: NA; clone size: NA; J gene: TRBJ1-2; CDR3 DNA: TGTGCCAGCAGCTTATCCCCCAGCTATGGCTACACCTTC; CDR3 protein: CASSLSPSYGYTF
V gene: TRBV6-2/TRBV6-3; D gene: NA; clone size: NA; J gene: TRBJ2-5; CDR3 DNA: TGTGCCAGCAGTTACCAAGAGACCCAGTACTTC; CDR3 protein: CASSYQETQYF
V gene: TRBV7-3; D gene: NA; clone size: NA; J gene: TRBJ1-1; CDR3 DNA: TGTGCCAGCAGCTTAACCAGGGTGGGGGATGAAGCTTTCTTT; CDR3 protein: CASSLTRVGDEAFF
V gene: TRBV19; D gene: TRBD1; clone size: NA; J gene: TRBJ1-6; CDR3 DNA: TGTGCCAGTAGACCGGACAGGGAAGGATCACCCCTCCACTTT; CDR3 protein: CASRPDREGSPLHF
V gene: TRBV6-2/TRBV6-3; D gene: NA; clone size: NA; J gene: TRBJ1-5; CDR3 DNA: TGTGCCAGCAGTTGGACAGAAAATCAGCCCCAGCATTTT; CDR3 protein: CASSWTENQPQHF
V gene: TRBV2; D gene: NA; clone size: NA; J gene: TRBJ2-7; CDR3 DNA: TGTGCCAGCAAAGGCCCCGGGATTGGGAACGAGCAGTACTTC; CDR3 protein: CASKGPGIGNEQYF
V gene: TRBV28; D gene: TRBD1; clone size: NA; J gene: TRBJ2-7; CDR3 DNA: TGTGCCAGCAATCAAGGGGGCCCATACGAGCAGTACTTC; CDR3 protein: CASNQGGPYEQYF
V gene: TRBV27; D gene: NA; clone size: NA; J gene: TRBJ1-5; CDR3 DNA: TGTGCCAGCCGCTCCAGGGATTGGGGGCAGCCCCAGCATTTT; CDR3 protein: CASRSRDWGQPQHF
V gene: TRBV15; D gene: TRBD1; clone size: few; J gene: TRBJ1-3; CDR3 DNA: TGTGCCACCAACAGGGGAGATACCGGAAACACCATATATTTT; CDR3 protein: CATNRGDTGNTIYF
V gene: TRBV6-5; D gene: TRBD1; clone size: NA; J gene: TRBJ1-2; CDR3 DNA: TGTGCCAGCAGTTCCCCGGACAGGGGGCACTATGGCTACACCTTC; CDR3 protein: CASSSPDRGHYGYTF
V gene: TRBV2; D gene: NA; clone size: few; J gene: TRBJ1-1; CDR3 DNA: TGTGCCAGCAGTGGGGGGACTGAAGCTTTCTTT; CDR3 protein: CASSGGTEAFF
V gene: TRBV20-1; D gene: TRBD2; clone size: NA; J gene: TRBJ2-5; CDR3 DNA: TGCAGTGCTGGGCGACCGGGACTAGCACAAGAGACCCAGTACTTC; CDR3 protein: CSAGRPGLAQETQYF
V gene: TRBV19; D gene: TRBD1; clone size: NA; J gene: TRBJ1-1; CDR3 DNA: TGTGCCAGTAGTATAGCTAGCGGGACAGGGGTCCCCGAAGCTTTCTTT; CDR3 protein: CASSIASGTGVPEAFF
V gene: TRBV6-1; D gene: NA; clone size: few; J gene: TRBJ2-1; CDR3 DNA: TGTGCCAGCCGCGCCGGTGGAAGGGGGGCATACAATGAGCAGTTCTTC; CDR3 protein: CASRAGGRGAYNEQFF
V gene: TRBV10-1; D gene: NA; clone size: NA; J gene: TRBJ1-5; CDR3 DNA: TGCGCCAGCAGTGACGGCAGAAATCAGCCCCAGCATTTT; CDR3 protein: CASSDGRNQPQHF
V gene: TRBV28; D gene: TRBD1; clone size: NA; J gene: TRBJ1-2; CDR3 DNA: TGTGCCAGCAGTCTCGAATCAGGGGGCCGGGGCTACACCTTC; CDR3 protein: CASSLESGGRGYTF
V gene: TRBV6-1; D gene: NA; clone size: NA; J gene: TRBJ2-7; CDR3 DNA: TGTGCCAGACAGGAGCCCTACGAGCAGTACTTC; CDR3 protein: CARQEPYEQYF
V gene: TRBV20-1; D gene: NA; clone size: NA; J gene: TRBJ1-6; CDR3 DNA: TGCAGTGCTAGAGTTTGGGGGGCCATCGCGGATTCACCCCTCCACTTT; CDR3 protein: CSARVWGAIADSPLHF
V gene: TRBV5-4; D gene: NA; clone size: few; J gene: TRBJ2-7; CDR3 DNA: TGTGCCAGCAGCTCGAAAGACAGGTATTCCTACGAGCAGTACTTC; CDR3 protein: CASSSKDRYSYEQYF
V gene: TRBV10-1; D gene: NA; clone size: NA; J gene: TRBJ1-3; CDR3 DNA: TGCGCCAGCAGTGAAGGAAGCTCTGGAAACACCATATATTTT; CDR3 protein: CASSEGSSGNTIYF
V gene: TRBV7-2; D gene: NA; clone size: few; J gene: TRBJ1-5; CDR3 DNA: TGTGCCAGCAGCTTATACCCCCCGGGATTAAATCAGCCCCAGCATTTT; CDR3 protein: CASSLYPPGLNQPQHF
V gene: TRBV28; D gene: NA; clone size: NA; J gene: TRBJ1-5; CDR3 DNA: TGTGCCAGCAGTTTATGGGGGAACGGGGATCAGCCCCAGCATTTT; CDR3 protein: CASSLWGNGDQPQHF
V gene: TRBV7-2; D gene: NA; clone size: NA; J gene: TRBJ1-5; CDR3 DNA: TGTGCCAGCAGCCTCGGTGGACAGTGGAGCAATCAGCCCCAGCATTTT; CDR3 protein: CASSLGGQWSNQPQHF
V gene: TRBV28; D gene: TRBD1; clone size: few; J gene: TRBJ1-2; CDR3 DNA: TGTGCCAGTTGGGGGACAGGGGACGACACCTTC; CDR3 protein: CASWGTGDDTF
V gene: TRBV11-3; D gene: NA; clone size: NA; J gene: TRBJ2-3; CDR3 DNA: TGTGCCAGCAGCGACCCTGCAGGCGTGAGCACAGATACGCAGTATTTT; CDR3 protein: CASSDPAGVSTDTQYF
V gene: TRBV27; D gene: TRBD1; clone size: few; J gene: TRBJ2-7; CDR3 DNA: TGTGCCAGCAGTTTAACCGCCGGGACAGGGGGCTACGAGCAGTACTTC; CDR3 protein: CASSLTAGTGGYEQYF
V gene: TRBV28; D gene: NA; clone size: NA; J gene: TRBJ2-7; CDR3 DNA: TGTGCCAGCAGCTCACCCAGGGGAAGGGTCTACGAGCAGTACTTC; CDR3 protein: CASSSPRGRVYEQYF
V gene: TRBV6-1; D gene: NA; clone size: NA; J gene: TRBJ1-2; CDR3 DNA: TGTGCCAGCAGTGAATCCAGGTGGAGTAACTATGGCTACACCTTC; CDR3 protein: CASSESRWSNYGYTF
V gene: TRBV6-1; D gene: TRBD1; clone size: NA; J gene: TRBJ2-7; CDR3 DNA: TGTGCCACCTCACCCCCGGGACAGGGACTCTACGAGCAGTACTTC; CDR3 protein: CATSPPGQGLYEQYF
V gene: TRBV10-3; D gene: TRBD1; clone size: NA; J gene: TRBJ2-3; CDR3 DNA: TGTGCCATTACCACAGGGGGACGGGCAGATACGCAGTATTTT; CDR3 protein: CAITTGGRADTQYF
V gene: TRBV4-2; D gene: TRBD1; clone size: NA; J gene: TRBJ1-3; CDR3 DNA: TGTGCCAGCAGCCGCGCGACAGGGTATCCTGGAAACACCATATATTTT; CDR3 protein: CASSRATGYPGNTIYF
V gene: TRBV28; D gene: NA; clone size: NA; J gene: TRBJ2-2; CDR3 DNA: TGTGCCAGCAGTCTAGGTGGCCGTGGGACCGGGGAGCTGTTTTTT; CDR3 protein: CASSLGGRGTGELFF
V gene: TRBV20-1; D gene: NA; clone size: once; J gene: TRBJ1-1; CDR3 DNA: TGCAGTGCCCCGAGGGGCACGAACACTGAAGCTTTCTTT; CDR3 protein: CSAPRGTNTEAFF
V gene: TRBV27; D gene: TRBD2; clone size: few; J gene: TRBJ2-3; CDR3 DNA: TGTGCCAGCAGCCGATGGGGCGGGGGGGGCCCAGATACGCAGTATTTT; CDR3 protein: CASSRWGGGGPDTQYF
V gene: TRBV7-2; D gene: TRBD1; clone size: few; J gene: TRBJ1-2; CDR3 DNA: TGTGCCAGCAGCCTACTGACAGGGGACTATGGCTACACCTTC; CDR3 protein: CASSLLTGDYGYTF
V gene: TRBV7-9; D gene: NA; clone size: NA; J gene: TRBJ2-7; CDR3 DNA: TGTGCCAGCAGCCCCTCCGCGAACTACGAGCAGTACTTC; CDR3 protein: CASSPSANYEQYF
V gene: TRBV20-1; D gene: TRBD2; clone size: few; J gene: TRBJ2-5; CDR3 DNA: TGCAGTGCCCCGACTAGCGGGGGGGAGACCCAGTACTTC; CDR3 protein: CSAPTSGGETQYF
V gene: TRBV27; D gene: NA; clone size: NA; J gene: TRBJ1-5; CDR3 DNA: TGTGCCAGCAGTATGGTAGGAAGGCCCCAGCATTTT; CDR3 protein: CASSMVGRPQHF
V gene: TRBV10-2; D gene: TRBD1; clone size: NA; J gene: TRBJ1-5; CDR3 DNA: TGCGCCAGCAGGGGCGGACAGGGGACAAGAATACAGCATTTT; CDR3 protein: CASRGGQGTRIQHF
V gene: TRBV4-2; D gene: NA; clone size: NA; J gene: TRBJ1-6; CDR3 DNA: TGTGCCAGCAGCCAAGATATGGTCGGGCAGTCCGGTATAAGGAATTCACCCCTCCACTTT; CDR3 protein: CASSQDMVGQSGIRNSPLHF